These 12 T cell receptor beta chains share one sample of origin, sequenced in a study of long-term antiretroviral therapy in people with HIV. Investigators performed immunoSEQ version v3.0 at survey level. Using immunoSEQ multiplex PCR, the repertoire was profiled, and TCRdb retains in-frame clones only, with some absent. In the table there are about 28,000 clones, approximately 83% of which are singletons. Sequenced here: unsorted PBMCs, sampled 0.8 years before starting antiretroviral therapy. The origin of the receptors is a man between 18 and 29 years old with HIV.

The chain links TRBV29-1 to TRBJ2-7; a possible D gene is TRBD1 (6 bases). Germline CDR1 and CDR2: SQVTM and ANQGSEA. V lost 1 base and J lost 2, with 12 bases in between. The CDR3 spans 14 residues. The CDR3, as DNA: TGCAGCGTTGAAGCCGGACAGAGCCCCTACGAGCAGTACTTC. Protein sequence: CSVEAGQSPYEQYF.

The V and J genes are TRBV7-9 and TRBJ2-5; unclear D gene. Deletions cut 2 bases from V and 4 bases from J, with 8 bases between. The CDR3 is 13 amino acids. CDR1 is SEHNR and CDR2 is FQNEAQ in the germline V gene (reference sequence). In nucleotides, the CDR3 is TGTGCCAGCAGCTTATCTAACCTAGAGACCCAGTACTTC. This codes for CASSLSNLETQYF. Supplemented by reference TRBV7-9 and TRBJ2-5, the full variable domain reads DTGVSQNPRHKITKRGQNVTFRCDPISEHNRLYWYRQTLGQGPEFLTYFQNEAQLEKSRLLSDRFSAERPKGSFSTLEIQRTEQGDSAMYLCASSLSNLETQYFGPGTRLLVL.

The CDR3 region is CASSSLLQGRNTEAFF. The CDR3 DNA sequence: TGTGCCAGCAGCTCCCTCCTACAGGGGAGGAACACTGAAGCTTTCTTT. V is TRBV11-2 and J is TRBJ1-1, with TRBD1 identical over 7 bases. Germline CDR1 and CDR2: SGHAT and FQNNGV. The CDR3 has 16 amino acids. J lost 1 base, V lost 4 bases, and 9 bases had no gene match.

The V call is TRBV6-1, the J call TRBJ1-4; D is ambiguous. Germline CDR1 is MNHNS and CDR2 is SASEGT. Trimming took off 11 bases at V and 3 bases at J, with 19 bases between the two ends. There are 15 residues in the CDR3. In nucleotides, the CDR3 is TGTGCCTGCCGGGAGAGGATAATGGCTAATGAAAAACTGTTTTTT. Residues: CACRERIMANEKLFF.

The rearrangement joins TRBV9 to TRBJ2-7, with 7 bases lining up with TRBD2. Trimming took 3 bases from V and 3 from J; bases not matched to a gene: 9. Germline V gene data show CDR1 as SGDLS and CDR2 as YYNGEE. The CDR3 spans 15 residues. CDR3 loop: CASSAMREFGYEQYF. CDR3 nucleotide sequence: TGTGCCAGCAGCGCAATGCGGGAGTTCGGCTACGAGCAGTACTTC.

The chain employs TRBV4-2 and TRBJ2-3; D call uncertain. CDR1 and CDR2 (germline): LGHNA, YNFKEQ. The germline V and J ends were trimmed by 0 bases and 4 bases, with 2 bases remaining between them. This CDR3 is 12 amino acids long. CDR3 loop: CASSQDSDTQYF. The CDR3, as DNA: TGTGCCAGCAGCCAAGATTCAGATACGCAGTATTTT.

V is TRBV23-1 and J is TRBJ1-1, with no clear D. TRBV23-1 is placed among ORFs of uncertain function. The CDR3 is made up of 9 amino acids. Trimming removed 11 bases at V and 9 bases at J, with 10 bases between. CDR3 loop: CARPDQAFF. The CDR3 bases are TGCGCCCGGCCCGATCAAGCTTTCTTT.

The chain is built from TRBV19 and TRBJ2-1; no clear D gene. The CDR3 extends over 15 amino acids. Germline values: CDR1 LNHDA, CDR2 SQIVND (reference sequence). V was clipped by 0 bases and J by 0 bases, with 6 bases between them. CDR3 sequence reads: CASSIDASSYNEQFF. The CDR3 DNA follows: TGTGCCAGTAGTATAGACGCGAGCTCCTACAATGAGCAGTTCTTC.

The V call is TRBV29-1, the J call TRBJ1-1; the match to TRBD1 covers 8 bases. Germline CDR1 SQVTM, CDR2 ANQGSEA. This CDR3 has 13 amino acids. Losses at the gene ends were 4 bases for V and 5 bases for J; bases not matched to a gene: 6. This chain's CDR3 is CSVATRTGTEAFF. The CDR3, as DNA: TGCAGCGTTGCAACCCGGACAGGGACTGAAGCTTTCTTT.

This chain connects TRBV15 to TRBJ2-7; TRBD1 matches at 7 bases. CDR3 length equals 16 residues. Germline V gene data show CDR1 as LNHNV and CDR2 as YYDKDF (reference sequence). V was clipped by 1 base and J by 6 bases; unmatched bases: 12. The CDR3 nucleotides are TGTGCCACCAGCAGAGGGGCTGGGCAGGGGGATAGCGAGCAGTACTTC. It codes for CATSRGAGQGDSEQYF.

The J gene is TRBJ2-1, the V gene TRBV5-4, with D tentatively TRBD2 (6 bases). Germline lookup yields CDR1 SGHNT and CDR2 YYREEE (reference sequence). Between the trimmed V and J ends, which lost 3 bases and 5 bases, there was a span of 18 bases. This CDR3 comprises 16 residues. DNA of the CDR3: TGTGCCAGCAGCTGGAGGGTAGCGCAAGCAGACAATGAGCAGTTCTTC. It yields the protein CASSWRVAQADNEQFF. The full variable domain, in which reference TRBV5-4 and TRBJ2-1 provide the parts outside the CDR3, is ETGVTQSPTHLIKTRGQQVTLRCSSQSGHNTVSWYQQALGQGPQFIFQYYREEENGRGNFPPRFSGLQFPNYSSELNVNALELDDSALYLCASSWRVAQADNEQFFGPGTRLTVL.

V usage is TRBV30 and J usage is TRBJ2-1; D is undetermined. The CDR3 loop spans 13 amino acids. The V and J ends lost 1 base and 7 bases respectively, with 11 bases between them. The germline gives CDR1 GTSNPN, CDR2 SVGIG (reference sequence). The chain's CDR3 is CAWSGTETNEQFF. CDR3 nucleotide sequence: TGTGCCTGGAGTGGGACCGAAACTAATGAGCAGTTCTTC.